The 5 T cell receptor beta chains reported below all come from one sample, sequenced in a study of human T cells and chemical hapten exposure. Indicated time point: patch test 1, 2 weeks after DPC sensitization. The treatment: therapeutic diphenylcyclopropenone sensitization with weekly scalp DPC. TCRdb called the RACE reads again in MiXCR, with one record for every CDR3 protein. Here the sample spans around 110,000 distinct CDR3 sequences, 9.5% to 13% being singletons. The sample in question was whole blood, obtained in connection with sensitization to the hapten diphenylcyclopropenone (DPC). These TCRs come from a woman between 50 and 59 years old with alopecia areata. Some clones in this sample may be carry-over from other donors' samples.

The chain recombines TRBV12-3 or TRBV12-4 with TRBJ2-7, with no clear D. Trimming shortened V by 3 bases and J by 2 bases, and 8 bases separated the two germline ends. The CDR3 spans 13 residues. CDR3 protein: CASSFFETYEQYF. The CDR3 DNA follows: TGTGCCAGCAGTTTTTTCGAAACCTACGAGCAGTACTTC.

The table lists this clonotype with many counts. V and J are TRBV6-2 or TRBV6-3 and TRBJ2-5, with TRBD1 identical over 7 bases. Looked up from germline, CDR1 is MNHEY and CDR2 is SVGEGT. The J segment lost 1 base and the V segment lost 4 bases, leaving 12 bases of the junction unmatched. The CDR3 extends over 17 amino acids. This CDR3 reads CASSWRDGTESQETQYF. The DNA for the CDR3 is TGTGCCAGCAGTTGGCGTGATGGGACAGAGTCCCAAGAGACCCAGTACTTC.

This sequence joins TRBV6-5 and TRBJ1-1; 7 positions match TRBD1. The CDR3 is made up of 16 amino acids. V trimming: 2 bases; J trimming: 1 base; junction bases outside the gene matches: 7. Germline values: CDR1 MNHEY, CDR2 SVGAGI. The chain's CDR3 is CASSYPVDRANTEAFF. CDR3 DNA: TGTGCCAGCAGTTACCCGGTCGACAGGGCGAACACTGAAGCTTTCTTT.

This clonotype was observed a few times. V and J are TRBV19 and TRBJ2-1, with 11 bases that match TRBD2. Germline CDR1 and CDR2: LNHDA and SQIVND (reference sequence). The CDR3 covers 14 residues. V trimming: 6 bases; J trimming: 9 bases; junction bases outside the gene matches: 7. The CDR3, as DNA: TGTGCCAGTAGCCTGACTAGCGGGGCATCTGAGCAGTTCTTC. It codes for CASSLTSGASEQFF.

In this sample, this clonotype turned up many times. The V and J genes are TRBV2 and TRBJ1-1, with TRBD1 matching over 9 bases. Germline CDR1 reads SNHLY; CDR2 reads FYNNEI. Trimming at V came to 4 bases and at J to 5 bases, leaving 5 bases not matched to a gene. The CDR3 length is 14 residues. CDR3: CASSATGGETEAFF. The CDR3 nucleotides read TGTGCCAGCAGTGCAACAGGGGGCGAAACTGAAGCTTTCTTT. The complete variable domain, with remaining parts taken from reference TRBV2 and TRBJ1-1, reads EPEVTQTPSHQVTQMGQEVILRCVPISNHLYFYWYRQILGQKVEFLVSFYNNEISEKSEIFDDQFSVERPDGSNFTLKIRSTKLEDSAMYFCASSATGGETEAFFGQGTRLTVV.